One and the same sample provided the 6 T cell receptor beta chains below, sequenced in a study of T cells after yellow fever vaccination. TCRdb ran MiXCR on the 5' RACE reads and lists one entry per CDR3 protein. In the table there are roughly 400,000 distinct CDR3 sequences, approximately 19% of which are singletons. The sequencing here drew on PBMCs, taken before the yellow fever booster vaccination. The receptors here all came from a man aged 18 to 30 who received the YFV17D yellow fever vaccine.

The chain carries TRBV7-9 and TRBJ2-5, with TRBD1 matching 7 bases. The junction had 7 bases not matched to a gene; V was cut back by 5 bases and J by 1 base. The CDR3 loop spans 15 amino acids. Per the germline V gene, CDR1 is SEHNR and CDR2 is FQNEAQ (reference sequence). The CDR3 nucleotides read TGTGCCAGCAGCACACTCCGGGACAGCCAAGAGACCCAGTACTTC. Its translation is CASSTLRDSQETQYF.

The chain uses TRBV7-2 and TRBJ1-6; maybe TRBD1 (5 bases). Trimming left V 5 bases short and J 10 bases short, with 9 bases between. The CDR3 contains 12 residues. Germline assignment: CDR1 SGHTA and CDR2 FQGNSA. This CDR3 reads CASSAGFSPLHF. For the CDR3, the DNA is TGTGCCAGCAGCGCAGGGTTCTCACCCCTCCACTTT.

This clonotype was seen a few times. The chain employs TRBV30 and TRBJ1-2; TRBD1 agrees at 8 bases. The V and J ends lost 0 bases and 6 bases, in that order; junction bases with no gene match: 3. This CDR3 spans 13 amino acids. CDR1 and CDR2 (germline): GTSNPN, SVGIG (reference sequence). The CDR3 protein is CAWSVDRGHGYTF. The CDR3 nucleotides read TGTGCCTGGAGTGTTGACAGGGGCCATGGCTACACCTTC. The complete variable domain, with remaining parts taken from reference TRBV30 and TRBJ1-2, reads SQTIHQWPATLVQPVGSPLSLECTVEGTSNPNLYWYRQAAGRGLQLLFYSVGIGQISSEVPQNLSASRPQDRQFILSSKKLLLSDSGFYLCAWSVDRGHGYTFGSGTRLTVV.

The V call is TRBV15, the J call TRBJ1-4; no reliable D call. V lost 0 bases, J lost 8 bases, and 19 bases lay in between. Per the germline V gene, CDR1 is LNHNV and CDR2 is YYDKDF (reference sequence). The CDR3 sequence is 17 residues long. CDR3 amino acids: CATSRDPEPRMGEKLFF. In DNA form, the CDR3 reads TGTGCCACCAGCAGAGACCCGGAGCCTAGGATGGGAGAAAAACTGTTTTTT.

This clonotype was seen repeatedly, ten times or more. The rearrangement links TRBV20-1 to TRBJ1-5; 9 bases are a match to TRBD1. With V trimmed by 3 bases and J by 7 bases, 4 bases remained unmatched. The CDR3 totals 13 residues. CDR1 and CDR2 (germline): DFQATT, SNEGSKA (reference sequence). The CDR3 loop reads CSASADRGQPQHF. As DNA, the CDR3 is TGCAGTGCTAGTGCGGACAGGGGACAGCCCCAGCATTTT.

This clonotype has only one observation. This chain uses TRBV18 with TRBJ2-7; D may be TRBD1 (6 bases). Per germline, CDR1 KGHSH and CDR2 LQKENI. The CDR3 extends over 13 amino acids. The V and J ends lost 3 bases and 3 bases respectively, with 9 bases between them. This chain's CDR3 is CASSPDRNYEQYF. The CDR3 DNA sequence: TGTGCCAGCTCACCGGACAGAAACTACGAGCAGTACTTC.